The 11 T cell receptor beta chains below were found in one sample sequenced in a study of low-dose radiotherapy and immunotherapy resistance in tumors. Alpha and beta chains were covered, as first-strand cDNA relied on TRAV- and TRBV-specific primers. The TCRs were subjected to amplification over 20 PCR cycles employing a constant-region primer in conjunction with a V-primer adapter. TCRdb recomputed calls from the reads with MiXCR, one row per CDR3 protein. This sample has over 65,000 distinct CDR3 sequences, with 15% to 20% found just once. Time point of the sample: before trial treatment. The source was PBMCs, collected before treatment. These receptors were obtained from a male donor with prostate cancer.

This clonotype was recorded at least ten times. The DNA for the CDR3 is TGTGCCGCGCGGCAGCTCTTAGAGAACACTGAAGCTTTCTTT. Translating it yields CAARQLLENTEAFF. The chain employs TRBV27 and TRBJ1-1; D unresolved. CDR3 length: 14 residues. V lost 11 bases and J lost 1, with 17 bases in between. The V gene's germline CDR1 is MNHEY and CDR2 SMNVEV (reference sequence).

In this sample, this clonotype turned up many times. This chain connects TRBV7-2 to TRBJ2-1; D might be TRBD2 (5 bases). V was trimmed by 5 bases and J by 4 bases, leaving 12 bases between them. The CDR3 runs to 14 residues. Germline CDR1 reads SGHTA; CDR2 reads FQGNSA. The CDR3 loop is CASSPRRGYNEQFF. In DNA form, the CDR3 reads TGTGCCAGCAGCCCACGGCGCGGGTACAATGAGCAGTTCTTC.

This clonotype came up many times. This CDR3 reads CSASPFGQGGSTDTQYF. The CDR3 bases are TGCAGTGCTAGTCCCTTCGGACAGGGGGGTAGCACAGATACGCAGTATTTT. J is TRBJ2-3 and V is TRBV20-1; TRBD1 aligns across 10 bases. Germline CDR1 DFQATT, CDR2 SNEGSKA (reference sequence). CDR3 length: 17 residues. V was clipped by 3 bases and J by 0 bases; unmatched bases: 9.

This clonotype was observed many times. The chain has TRBV20-1 and TRBJ2-7; possibly TRBD1 for D (6 bases). The CDR3 runs to 12 residues. Germline loops: CDR1 DFQATT, CDR2 SNEGSKA (reference sequence). V lost 1 base, J lost 3 bases, and 7 bases lay in between. For the CDR3, the DNA is TGCAGTGCTAGAGGGGACAACTACGAGCAGTACTTC. Amino acid sequence: CSARGDNYEQYF.

The chain recombines TRBV20-1 with TRBJ2-7; TRBD2 matches 12 bases. The V segment lost 7 bases and the J segment 2 bases; nucleotides outside the gene matches: 9. Germline-derived CDR1 and CDR2 are DFQATT and SNEGSKA (reference sequence). This CDR3 has 15 amino acids. The CDR3 here is CSGASGGAGTYEQYF. For the CDR3, the DNA is TGCAGTGGGGCTAGCGGGGGGGCGGGGACCTACGAGCAGTACTTC.

Comment on this clonotype: This may arise from a read error, as a much more abundant clone is one base away. The chain is built from TRBV27 and TRBJ2-3, with D possibly TRBD1 on 5 matching bases. This CDR3 is 14 amino acids long. The V gene's germline CDR1 is MNHEY and CDR2 SMNVEV (reference sequence). V lost 5 bases, J lost 5 bases, and 14 bases lay in between. The CDR3 protein is CASSPPRARDTQYF. The CDR3 bases are TGTGCCAGCAGTCCCCCCAGGGCCAGAGATACGCAGTATTTT.

This clonotype came up many times. The J gene is TRBJ2-1, the V gene TRBV12-3 or TRBV12-4; perhaps TRBD2 as D (5 bases). The CDR3 has 15 amino acids. The V and J ends lost 6 bases and 2 bases respectively, with 14 bases between them. CDR3 residues: CASSSPRGTYNEQFF. The CDR3, as DNA: TGTGCCAGCAGCTCCCCCCGGGGTACCTACAATGAGCAGTTCTTC.

This clonotype was picked up many times. V gene TRBV20-1 combines with J gene TRBJ2-1; TRBD2 matches at 12 bases. The CDR3 extends over 16 amino acids. Losses at the gene ends were 5 bases for V and 2 bases for J; bases not matched to a gene: 7. The V gene's germline CDR1 is DFQATT and CDR2 SNEGSKA (reference sequence). The CDR3 loop reads CSALRLAGVAYNEQFF. The CDR3, as DNA: TGCAGTGCTCTACGACTAGCGGGGGTCGCCTACAATGAGCAGTTCTTC.

CDR3 in amino acids: CASRQYRGEGDGYTF. The CDR3 bases are TGTGCCAGCAGACAATACAGGGGCGAGGGGGATGGCTACACCTTC. The chain joins TRBV6-6 to TRBJ1-2, with TRBD1 matching over 7 bases. After removal of 6 bases from V and 6 bases from J, the junction contained 13 bases not matched to a gene. CDR1 is MNHNY and CDR2 is SVGAGI in the germline V gene (reference sequence). This CDR3 has 15 amino acids.

Ten or more counts support this clonotype. The J gene is TRBJ2-5, the V gene TRBV10-1; D uncertain. The CDR3 totals 13 residues. CDR1 WNHNN and CDR2 SYGVQD come from the germline V gene (reference sequence). V lost 8 bases and J lost 5, with 15 bases in between. The CDR3 bases are TGCGCCAGCTCCTCGGGCCTGGGGGAGACCCAGTACTTC. It codes for CASSSGLGETQYF.

As concerns this clonotype: This likely came from a read error, as a far larger clone is one base away. The rearrangement links TRBV11-2 to TRBJ2-1; D unresolved. The CDR3 totals 15 residues. Germline lookup yields CDR1 SGHAT and CDR2 FQNNGV. CDR3 residues: CACSSKSWVGNEQFF. The CDR3 nucleotides read TGTGCCTGCAGCTCAAAAAGCTGGGTTGGGAATGAGCAGTTCTTC. Using reference TRBV11-2 and TRBJ2-1 for the parts outside the CDR3, the full variable domain is EAGVAQSPRYKIIEKRQSVAFWCNPISGHATLYWYQQILGQGPKLLIQFQNNGVVDDSQLPKDRFSAERLKGVDSTLKIQPAKLEDSAVYLCACSSKSWVGNEQFFGPGTRLTVL.